Following are 10 T cell receptor beta chains from one sample sequenced in a study of cytomegalovirus exposure and HLA in healthy donors. The PCR was carried out with 60 Vbeta primers and 13 Jbeta primers. Only in-frame clones appear in the TCRdb table, and some are missing; sequencing was by immunoSEQ multiplex PCR. The repertoire holds some 86,000 clones, around 75% seen once, with roughly 14% in the top ten. The sequencing input was PBMCs. Receptor source: a woman between 35 and 50 years old in good health and CMV-seropositive.

The chain links TRBV2 to TRBJ1-2, with 8 bases fitting TRBD1. The trim removed 4 bases at V and 8 bases at J, leaving 15 bases unmatched. The germline CDR1 and CDR2 sequences are SNHLY and FYNNEI. The CDR3 runs 16 residues. CDR3 region: CASSGLAGGAGGGYTF. The CDR3 DNA is TGTGCCAGCAGTGGTCTGGCAGGGGGCGCAGGTGGGGGCTACACCTTC.

A note on this clone: Distinct nucleotide sequences in the sample also encode this CDR3. The rearrangement joins TRBV11-2 to TRBJ1-1, with 8 bases fitting TRBD1. The length of the CDR3 is 14 residues. Germline V gene sequence: CDR1 SGHAT, CDR2 FQNNGV. J gave up 3 bases and V 3 bases, and 3 bases lay outside the gene matches. DNA for the CDR3: TGTGCCAGCAGCTTCGGACAGGGACACACTGAAGCTTTCTTT. This translates into CASSFGQGHTEAFF.

The chain couples TRBV12-5 to TRBJ2-1; D gene ambiguous. Germline CDR1 reads LGHNT; CDR2 reads FRNRAP. V gave up 0 bases and J gave up 0 bases, with 18 bases separating them. The CDR3 consists of 19 residues. CDR3 sequence: CASGLVQTMATSSYNEQFF. CDR3 DNA sequence: TGTGCTAGTGGTTTGGTACAGACCATGGCCACGAGCTCCTACAATGAGCAGTTCTTC.

DNA of the CDR3: TGTGCCAGCGGGGACACCTACGAGCAGTACTTC. Its protein product is CASGDTYEQYF. The rearrangement joins TRBV7-8 to TRBJ2-7; the D gene is possibly TRBD1 (6 bases). Germline V gives CDR1 SGHVS, CDR2 FQNEAQ. V was trimmed by 8 bases and J by 2 bases, leaving 7 bases between them. The CDR3 sequence is 11 residues long.

The J gene is TRBJ1-1, the V gene TRBV7-2, with 8 bases that match TRBD1. The V segment lost 5 bases and the J segment 1 base; nucleotides outside the gene matches: 9. CDR1 is SGHTA and CDR2 is FQGNSA in the germline V gene. The length of the CDR3 is 16 residues. CDR3 nucleotides: TGTGCCAGCAGCCCTGGGCTAGGGACAGGGAACACTGAAGCTTTCTTT. This sequence encodes CASSPGLGTGNTEAFF.

A single count supports this clone. V and J are TRBV7-8 and TRBJ1-1; D gene ambiguous. V was cut by 5 bases and J by 1 base, with 8 bases left in between. This CDR3 has 13 residues. Germline V lookup: CDR1 SGHVS, CDR2 FQNEAQ. The CDR3 sequence is CASSPYKNTEAFF. CDR3 nucleotides: TGTGCCAGCAGCCCGTATAAGAACACTGAAGCTTTCTTT. Filled out from reference TRBV7-8 and TRBJ1-1, the complete variable domain reads GAGVSQSPRYKVAKRGQDVALRCDPISGHVSLFWYQQALGQGPEFLTYFQNEAQLDKSGLPSDRFFAERPEGSVSTLKIQRTQQEDSAVYLCASSPYKNTEAFFGQGTRLTVV.

The chain employs TRBV7-8 and TRBJ2-3; the match to TRBD2 covers 9 bases. V lost 7 bases and J lost 5; bases outside the gene matches: 7. Germline loops: CDR1 SGHVS, CDR2 FQNEAQ. The CDR3 runs 14 residues. The DNA for the CDR3 is TGTGCCAGCACCCTGGCGGGAGGGGGAGATACGCAGTATTTT. As protein: CASTLAGGGDTQYF.

The rearrangement links TRBV9 to TRBJ2-7, with D perhaps matching TRBD1 (6 bases). Deletions cut 0 bases from V and 0 bases from J, with 7 bases between. Germline assignment: CDR1 SGDLS and CDR2 YYNGEE. The CDR3 is 14 residues long. CDR3 loop: CASSVGDISYEQYF. CDR3 DNA: TGTGCCAGCAGCGTAGGGGACATCTCCTACGAGCAGTACTTC. The variable domain in full, completed from reference TRBV9 and TRBJ2-7, reads DSGVTQTPKHLITATGQRVTLRCSPRSGDLSVYWYQQSLDQGLQFLIQYYNGEERAKGNILERFSAQQFPDLHSELNLSSLELGDSALYFCASSVGDISYEQYFGPGTRLTVT.

J is TRBJ2-2 and V is TRBV7-8; perhaps TRBD1 as D (5 bases). V was pared by 3 bases and J by 5 bases, with 10 bases between. The CDR3 has 14 amino acids. From germline, CDR1 is SGHVS and CDR2 FQNEAQ. The CDR3: CASSFSSGTGELFF. Written as DNA, the CDR3 is TGTGCCAGCAGCTTCTCCTCAGGGACCGGGGAGCTGTTTTTT.

The V and J genes are TRBV7-2 and TRBJ2-7, with 12 bases identical to TRBD2. Per the germline V gene, CDR1 is SGHTA and CDR2 is FQGNSA. The J segment lost 12 bases and the V segment lost 4 bases, leaving 10 bases of the junction unmatched. This CDR3 is built from 14 residues. The CDR3 is CASSSSTSGRIVYF. CDR3 bases: TGTGCCAGCAGCTCAAGCACTAGCGGGAGGATCGTGTACTTC. The full variable domain, with the rest looked up from reference TRBV7-2 and TRBJ2-7, is GAGVSQSPSNKVTEKGKDVELRCDPISGHTALYWYRQSLGQGLEFLIYFQGNSAPDKSGLPSDRFSAERTGGSVSTLTIQRTQQEDSAVYLCASSSSTSGRIVYFGPGTRLTVT.